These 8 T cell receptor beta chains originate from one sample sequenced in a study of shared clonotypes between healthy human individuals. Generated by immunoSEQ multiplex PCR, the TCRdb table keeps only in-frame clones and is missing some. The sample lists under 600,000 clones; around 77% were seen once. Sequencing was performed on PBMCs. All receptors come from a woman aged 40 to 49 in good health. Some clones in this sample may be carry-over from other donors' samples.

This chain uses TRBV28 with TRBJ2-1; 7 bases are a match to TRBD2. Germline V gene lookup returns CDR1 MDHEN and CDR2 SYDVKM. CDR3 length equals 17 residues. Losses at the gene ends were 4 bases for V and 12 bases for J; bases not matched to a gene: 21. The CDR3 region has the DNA TGTGCCAGCAGTTGGGCAAGCCGGGACTACCAAGAATCGGGGCAGTTCTTC. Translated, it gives CASSWASRDYQESGQFF. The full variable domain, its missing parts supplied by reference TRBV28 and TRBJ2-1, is DVKVTQSSRYLVKRTGEKVFLECVQDMDHENMFWYRQDPGLGLRLIYFSYDVKMKEKGDIPEGYSVSREKKERFSLILESASTNQTSMYLCASSWASRDYQESGQFFGPGTRLTVL.

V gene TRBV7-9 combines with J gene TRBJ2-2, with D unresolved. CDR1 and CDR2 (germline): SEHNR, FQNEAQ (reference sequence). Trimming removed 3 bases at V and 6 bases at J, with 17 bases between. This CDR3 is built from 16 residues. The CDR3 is CASSFAQVSRAGELFF. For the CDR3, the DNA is TGTGCCAGCAGCTTTGCCCAGGTTTCTCGAGCCGGGGAGCTGTTTTTT.

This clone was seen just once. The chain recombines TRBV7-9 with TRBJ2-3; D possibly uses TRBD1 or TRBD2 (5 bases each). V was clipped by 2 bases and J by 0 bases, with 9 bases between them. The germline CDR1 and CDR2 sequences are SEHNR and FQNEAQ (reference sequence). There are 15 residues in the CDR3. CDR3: CASSLLGESTDTQYF. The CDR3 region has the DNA TGTGCCAGCAGCTTATTGGGGGAGAGCACAGATACGCAGTATTTT.

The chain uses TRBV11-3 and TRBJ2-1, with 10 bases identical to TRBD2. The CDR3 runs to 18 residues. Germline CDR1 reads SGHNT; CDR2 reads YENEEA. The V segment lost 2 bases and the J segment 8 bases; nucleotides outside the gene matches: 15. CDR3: CASSLRTMASGSLDEQFF. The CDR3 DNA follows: TGTGCCAGCAGCTTAAGGACGATGGCTAGCGGGAGCCTTGATGAGCAGTTCTTC.

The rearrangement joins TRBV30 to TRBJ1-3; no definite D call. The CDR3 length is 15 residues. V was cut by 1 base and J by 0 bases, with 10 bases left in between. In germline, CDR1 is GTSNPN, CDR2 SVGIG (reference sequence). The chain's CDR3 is CAWSDPVFSGNTIYF. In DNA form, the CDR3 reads TGTGCCTGGAGTGACCCAGTGTTCTCTGGAAACACCATATATTTT.

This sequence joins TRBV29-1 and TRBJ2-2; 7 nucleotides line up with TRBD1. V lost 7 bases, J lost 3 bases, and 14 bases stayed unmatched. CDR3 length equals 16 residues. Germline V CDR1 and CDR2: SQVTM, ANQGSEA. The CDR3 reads CSALGGDSSYTGELFF. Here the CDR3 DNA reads TGCAGCGCCCTGGGTGGGGACAGTTCTTACACCGGGGAGCTGTTTTTT.

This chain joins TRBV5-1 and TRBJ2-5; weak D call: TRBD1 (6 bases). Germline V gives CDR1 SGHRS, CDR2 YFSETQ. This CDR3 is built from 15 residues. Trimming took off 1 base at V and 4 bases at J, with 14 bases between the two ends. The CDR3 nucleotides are TGCGCCAGCAGCTTGTTTGGGGGCGAAGGAGAGACCCAGTACTTC. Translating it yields CASSLFGGEGETQYF.

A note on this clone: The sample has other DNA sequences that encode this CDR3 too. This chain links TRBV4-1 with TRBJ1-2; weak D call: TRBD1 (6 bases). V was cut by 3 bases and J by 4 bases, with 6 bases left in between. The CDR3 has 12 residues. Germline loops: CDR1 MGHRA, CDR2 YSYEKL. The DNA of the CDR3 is TGCGCCAGCAGCCAGGACAGCTATGGCTACACCTTC. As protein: CASSQDSYGYTF.